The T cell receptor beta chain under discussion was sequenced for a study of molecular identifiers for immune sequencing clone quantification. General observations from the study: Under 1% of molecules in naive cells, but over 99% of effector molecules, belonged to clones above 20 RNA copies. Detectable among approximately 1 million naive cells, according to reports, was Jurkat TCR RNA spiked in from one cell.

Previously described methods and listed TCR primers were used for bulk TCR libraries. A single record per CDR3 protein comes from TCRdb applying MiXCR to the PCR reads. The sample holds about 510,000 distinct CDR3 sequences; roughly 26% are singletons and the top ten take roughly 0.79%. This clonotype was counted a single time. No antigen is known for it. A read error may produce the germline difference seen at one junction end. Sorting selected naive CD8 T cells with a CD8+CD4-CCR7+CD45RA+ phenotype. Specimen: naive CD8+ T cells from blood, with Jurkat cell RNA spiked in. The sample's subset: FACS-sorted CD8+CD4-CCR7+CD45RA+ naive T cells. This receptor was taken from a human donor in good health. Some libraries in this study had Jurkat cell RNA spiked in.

The CDR3 DNA is TGCGCCAGCAGCCCAGGACAGGGCCCCTACGAGCGGTACTTC. This gives the protein CASSPGQGPYERYF. The chain has TRBV5-1 and TRBJ2-7, with 8 bases fitting TRBD1. Germline loops: CDR1 SGHRS, CDR2 YFSETQ. This CDR3 is 14 amino acids long.